This T cell receptor beta chain was captured in a study of CD8+ T cells in alopecia areata. Overall study results and limits: Among patients, TCR sharing was less clear than in mice, a difference possibly due in part to HLA diversity in the patient population.

The study sorted pooled cutaneous lymph node cells by CD4, CD8alpha, NKG2D, NKG2ACE and other markers. About this clone: The antigen remains undetermined. Gene names are the mouse ones. The CDR3 end is not reached by the read, which stops 4 residues before it; the germline J gene fills it in.

The CDR3 is 15 amino acids. V was clipped by 0 bases and J by 2 bases, with 8 bases between them. Germline V gene sequence: CDR1 LGHNA, CDR2 YNLKQL (reference sequence). Following RNA extraction, reverse transcription yielded cDNA that acted as the sequencing template. The data were produced by immunoSEQ multiplex PCR, yet TCRdb's version contains in-frame clones alone and is incomplete. The sample is made up of 270,000 or so clones, none counted only once. Sequences were obtained from CD4+ T cells sorted from a lymph node. This clonotype originated in a C3H/HeJ mouse with alopecia areata. This strain has MHC haplotype H2-k. The chain carries TRBV5 and TRBJ2-1, with D tentatively TRBD1 (5 bases). The sequenced CDR3 bases are TGTGCCAGCAGCCAAGAAGGGGTCTACTATGCT. Protein sequence: CASSQEGVYYA. The whole CDR3 reads CASSQEGVYYAEQFF.